These 24 T cell receptor beta chains were sequenced from one sample in a study of blood T cell repertoires in COVID-19. Generated by immunoSEQ multiplex PCR, the TCRdb table keeps only in-frame clones and is missing some. The table includes around 300,000 clones, 85% to 90% detected once. Sequencing was done on a sample of PBMCs or T cells enriched from blood (not recorded which). All receptors derive from a woman between 18 and 29 years old with acute COVID-19.

The CDR3 is CASSLAVRSPLHF. The CDR3 nucleotides are TGTGCCAGCAGCTTAGCGGTCAGGTCACCCCTCCACTTT. The chain employs TRBV7-9 and TRBJ1-6; no clear D gene. Germline CDR1 and CDR2: SEHNR and FQNEAQ (reference sequence). Trimming left V 0 bases short and J 10 bases short, with 7 bases between. The CDR3 has 13 residues.

The rearrangement joins TRBV28 to TRBJ1-5; D unresolved. The CDR3 runs 15 residues. The ends were cut back, 6 bases at V and 0 bases at J, with 12 bases in the middle. Germline V gene data show CDR1 as MDHEN and CDR2 as SYDVKM. CDR3 DNA: TGTGCCAGCAGGTACGGTGCCCTTAGCAATCAGCCCCAGCATTTT. Translated: CASRYGALSNQPQHF.

The chain employs TRBV18 and TRBJ2-1, with 11 nucleotides matching TRBD2. Unmatched junction bases numbered 14, after V lost 5 bases and J lost 5 bases. This CDR3 comprises 18 residues. The germline V gene encodes CDR1 KGHSH and CDR2 LQKENI. The DNA of the CDR3 is TGTGCCAGCTCAGCTACGCTCCCAAAGACTAGCGGGGACAATGAGCAGTTCTTC. Translated, it gives CASSATLPKTSGDNEQFF. The complete variable domain, with remaining parts taken from reference TRBV18 and TRBJ2-1, reads NAGVMQNPRHLVRRRGQEARLRCSPMKGHSHVYWYRQLPEEGLKFMVYLQKENIIDESGMPKERFSAEFPKEGPSILRIQQVVRGDSAAYFCASSATLPKTSGDNEQFFGPGTRLTVL.

The genes are TRBV20-1 and TRBJ2-5, with 12 nucleotides matching TRBD2. V was clipped by 3 bases and J by 1 base; unmatched bases: 12. Per the germline V gene, CDR1 is DFQATT and CDR2 is SNEGSKA (reference sequence). This CDR3 spans 18 amino acids. This chain's CDR3 is CSASGSSGRALGQETQYF. For the CDR3, the DNA is TGCAGTGCTAGTGGGTCTAGCGGGAGGGCCCTCGGCCAAGAGACCCAGTACTTC.

This clone appeared a single time. The sample has other DNA sequences that encode this CDR3 too. This rearrangement joins TRBV11-3 to TRBJ2-3, with D possibly being TRBD1 (5 bases). Germline lookup yields CDR1 SGHNT and CDR2 YENEEA. Trimming cost V 1 base and J 4 bases, with 6 bases left between them. CDR3 size: 13 residues. The CDR3 region is CASSLGGADTQYF. CDR3 nucleotide sequence: TGTGCCAGCAGCTTAGGGGGCGCAGATACGCAGTATTTT. Combining the CDR3 with reference TRBV11-3 and TRBJ2-3 gives the whole variable domain EAGVVQSPRYKIIEKKQPVAFWCNPISGHNTLYWYLQNLGQGPELLIRYENEEAVDDSQLPKDRFSAERLKGVDSTLKIQPAELGDSAVYLCASSLGGADTQYFGPGTRLTVL.

This chain connects TRBV4-1 to TRBJ1-5; possibly TRBD1 for D (5 bases). Trimming took off 7 bases at V and 10 bases at J, with 20 bases between the two ends. The germline CDR1 and CDR2 sequences are MGHRA and YSYEKL. This CDR3 has 14 amino acids. The CDR3 loop is CASTATVGRGPQHF. As DNA, the CDR3 is TGCGCCAGCACCGCCACAGTGGGGCGTGGACCCCAGCATTTT.

This chain joins TRBV7-2 and TRBJ2-7; 7 bases are a match to TRBD1. With 4 bases clipped from V and 4 bases from J, the junction kept 7 bases outside the gene matches. Germline assignment: CDR1 SGHTA and CDR2 FQGNSA. CDR3 length: 14 amino acids. CDR3 sequence (DNA): TGTGCCAGCAGCTCCTTTCAGGGGGTGTACGAGCAGTACTTC. Translating it yields CASSSFQGVYEQYF.

This rearrangement joins TRBV27 to TRBJ1-2; unclear D gene. Trimming pared 8 bases from V and 0 bases from J, leaving 10 bases between. This CDR3 spans 13 amino acids. The germline V gene has CDR1 MNHEY and CDR2 SMNVEV (reference sequence). The CDR3 loop is CASRDTSNYGYTF. CDR3 bases: TGTGCCAGCCGCGACACCTCTAACTATGGCTACACCTTC.

The chain is built from TRBV28 and TRBJ2-6, with 9 bases aligning to TRBD2. With 7 bases clipped from V and 1 base from J, the junction kept 14 bases outside the gene matches. Germline V gene lookup returns CDR1 MDHEN and CDR2 SYDVKM. The CDR3 has 19 amino acids. For the CDR3, the DNA is TGTGCCAGCACCCTCTCGTTTTCTAGCGGGATATCTGGGGCCAACGTCCTGACTTTC. It translates to CASTLSFSSGISGANVLTF.

The chain joins TRBV28 to TRBJ1-2, with TRBD1 matching 9 bases. The germline gives CDR1 MDHEN, CDR2 SYDVKM. Trimming took 6 bases from V and 4 from J; bases not matched to a gene: 9. CDR3 length: 15 amino acids. In DNA, the CDR3 is TGTGCCAGCAGCCTATACAGGGGGCTGGGCTATGGCTACACCTTC. Its translation is CASSLYRGLGYGYTF.

This clone appeared once. The chain carries TRBV30 and TRBJ1-1; D ambiguous. Germline V gene sequence: CDR1 GTSNPN, CDR2 SVGIG (reference sequence). The CDR3 runs to 15 residues. The V end was cut by 4 bases, the J end by 7 bases, with 22 bases between. The CDR3 here is CAWMNFLTGWGEAFF. The CDR3 DNA reads as TGTGCCTGGATGAACTTCCTGACGGGGTGGGGTGAAGCTTTCTTT.

The chain recombines TRBV4-3 with TRBJ2-1; 14 bases line up with TRBD2. In germline, CDR1 is LGHNA, CDR2 YSLEER. Trimming at V came to 0 bases and at J to 7 bases, leaving 8 bases not matched to a gene. The CDR3 is made up of 18 amino acids. The CDR3, as DNA: TGCGCCAGCAGCCAAGAAGGGGGGACTAGCGGGAGTCCAAATGAGCAGTTCTTC. It is translated as CASSQEGGTSGSPNEQFF.

V and J are TRBV4-1 and TRBJ2-7; no clear D gene. Germline values: CDR1 MGHRA, CDR2 YSYEKL. This CDR3 region has 14 residues. Between the trimmed V and J ends, which lost 1 base and 2 bases, there was a span of 9 bases. CDR3 in amino acids: CASSQAPLTYEQYF. CDR3 bases: TGCGCCAGCAGCCAAGCCCCACTAACCTACGAGCAGTACTTC.

V is TRBV12-3 or TRBV12-4 and J is TRBJ2-1; TRBD2 agrees at 7 bases. The trim removed 10 bases at V and 4 bases at J, leaving 1 base unmatched. There are 11 residues in the CDR3. CDR3 coding DNA: TGTGCCACTAGCGGTTACAATGAGCAGTTCTTC. Translation: CATSGYNEQFF.

J is TRBJ1-3 and V is TRBV5-6; unclear D gene. The CDR3 consists of 14 residues. Per germline, CDR1 SGHDT and CDR2 YYEEEE. V shed 0 bases and J shed 5 bases, with 9 bases lying between them. The CDR3 is CASSLARLRNTIYF. In DNA form, the CDR3 reads TGTGCCAGCAGCTTGGCCAGGCTAAGAAACACCATATATTTT.

The rearrangement joins TRBV20-1 to TRBJ2-1, with unresolved D. The CDR3 runs 11 residues. The V end lost 0 bases, the J end lost 10 bases, and 7 bases lay between the germline ends. Germline loops: CDR1 DFQATT, CDR2 SNEGSKA (reference sequence). In DNA form, the CDR3 reads TGCAGTGCTAGAGATCGGCGGGAGCAGTTCTTC. It translates to CSARDRREQFF.

The rearrangement uses TRBV7-8 and TRBJ2-7; 13 bases map to TRBD2. Trimming cost V 5 bases and J 4 bases; bases outside gene matches: 17. The CDR3 has 19 residues. CDR1 SGHVS and CDR2 FQNEAQ come from the germline V gene. The DNA of the CDR3 is TGTGCCAGCAGCGCCCGGACAGGAGGACTAGCGGGAGTGACTTACGAGCAGTACTTC. Translated, it gives CASSARTGGLAGVTYEQYF.

The chain carries TRBV11-2 and TRBJ2-1, with TRBD2 matching 8 bases. The CDR3 totals 16 residues. CDR1 and CDR2 (germline): SGHAT, FQNNGV. V was pared by 5 bases and J by 0 bases, with 6 bases of the junction left unmatched. The CDR3 loop is CASSPEAGASYNEQFF. CDR3 nucleotides: TGTGCCAGCAGCCCCGAAGCGGGAGCCTCCTACAATGAGCAGTTCTTC.

The rearrangement joins TRBV11-3 to TRBJ2-1; a possible D gene is TRBD1 (6 bases). Looked up from germline, CDR1 is SGHNT and CDR2 is YENEEA. The CDR3 loop spans 14 amino acids. The V end lost 0 bases, the J end lost 9 bases, and 12 bases lay between the germline ends. The CDR3 is CASSLEGTSPEQFF. CDR3 coding DNA: TGTGCCAGCAGCTTAGAGGGGACAAGCCCTGAGCAGTTCTTC.

This clone showed up just once. The chain uses TRBV12-3 or TRBV12-4 and TRBJ1-1, with no clear D. Between the trimmed V and J ends, which lost 2 bases and 11 bases, there was a span of 12 bases. The CDR3 sequence is 12 residues long. The CDR3: CASSLNGPRAFF. CDR3 coding DNA: TGTGCCAGCAGTTTAAATGGGCCCAGGGCTTTCTTT.

A word on this clone: Different DNA sequences within this sample yield the same CDR3. V gene TRBV27 combines with J gene TRBJ2-7; D unresolved. The CDR3 totals 13 residues. Germline V gives CDR1 MNHEY, CDR2 SMNVEV (reference sequence). V was shortened by 3 bases and J by 0 bases, with 6 bases between the two germline ends. Here the CDR3 DNA reads TGTGCCAGCAGTTTCACGAGCTCCTACGAGCAGTACTTC. It translates to CASSFTSSYEQYF.

This chain uses TRBV30 with TRBJ1-6; tentatively, D is TRBD1 (6 bases). Trimming took 3 bases from V and 5 from J, leaving 14 bases between them. Looked up from germline, CDR1 is GTSNPN and CDR2 is SVGIG (reference sequence). The CDR3 is 15 residues long. The CDR3 bases are TGTGCCTGGAGCCGTAATTACAGGGATAATTCACCCCTCCACTTT. It is translated as CAWSRNYRDNSPLHF.

On this clone: One end of the junction does not line up with germline, which may come from a read error. V and J are TRBV19 and TRBJ2-1; 8 bases line up with TRBD1. Germline V lookup: CDR1 LNHDA, CDR2 SQIVND (reference sequence). This CDR3 comprises 12 residues. CDR3 sequence reads: CASSDRGRRSIF. The DNA of the CDR3 is TGTGCCAGTAGTGACAGGGGAAGGCGGTCAATCTTC.

The chain combines TRBV6-5 with TRBJ2-4; D uncertain. CDR3 length: 11 residues. Germline CDR1 MNHEY, CDR2 SVGAGI. The V and J ends lost 8 bases and 9 bases respectively, with 11 bases between them. The CDR3 DNA follows: TGTGCCAGCGATTGGAGAGCCATTCAGTACTTC. It encodes CASDWRAIQYF.